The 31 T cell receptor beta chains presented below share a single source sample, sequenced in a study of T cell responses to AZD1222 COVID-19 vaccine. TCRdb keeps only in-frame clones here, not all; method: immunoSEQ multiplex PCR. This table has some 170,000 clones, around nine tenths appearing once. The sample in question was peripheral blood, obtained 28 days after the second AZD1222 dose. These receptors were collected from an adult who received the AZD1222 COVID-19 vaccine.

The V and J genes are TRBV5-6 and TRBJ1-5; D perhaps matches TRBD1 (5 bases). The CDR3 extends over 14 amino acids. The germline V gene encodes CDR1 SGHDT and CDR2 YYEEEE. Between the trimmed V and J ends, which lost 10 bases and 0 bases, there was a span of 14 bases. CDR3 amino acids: CARAGNHSNQPQHF. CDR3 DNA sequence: TGTGCCCGGGCAGGGAATCATAGCAATCAGCCCCAGCATTTT.

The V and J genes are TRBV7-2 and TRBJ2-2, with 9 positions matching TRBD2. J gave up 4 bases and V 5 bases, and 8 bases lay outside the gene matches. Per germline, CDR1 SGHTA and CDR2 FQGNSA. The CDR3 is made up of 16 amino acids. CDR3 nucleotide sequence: TGTGCCAGCAGCGAAAGGCGGGGGGGCCGCACCGGGGAGCTGTTTTTT. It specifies CASSERRGGRTGELFF.

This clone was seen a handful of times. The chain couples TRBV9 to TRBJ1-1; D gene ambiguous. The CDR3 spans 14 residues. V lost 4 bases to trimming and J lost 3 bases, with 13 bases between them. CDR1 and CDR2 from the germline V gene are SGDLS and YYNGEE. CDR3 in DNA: TGTGCCAGCAGCACCCAGGCGGTTGACACTGAAGCTTTCTTT. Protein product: CASSTQAVDTEAFF. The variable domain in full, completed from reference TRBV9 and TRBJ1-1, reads DSGVTQTPKHLITATGQRVTLRCSPRSGDLSVYWYQQSLDQGLQFLIQYYNGEERAKGNILERFSAQQFPDLHSELNLSSLELGDSALYFCASSTQAVDTEAFFGQGTRLTVV.

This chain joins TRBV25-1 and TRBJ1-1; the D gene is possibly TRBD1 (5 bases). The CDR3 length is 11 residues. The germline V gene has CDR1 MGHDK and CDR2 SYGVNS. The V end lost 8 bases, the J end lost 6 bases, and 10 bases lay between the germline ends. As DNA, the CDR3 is TGTGCCAGCGGCCTGGGGGCTGAAGCTTTCTTT. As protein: CASGLGAEAFF.

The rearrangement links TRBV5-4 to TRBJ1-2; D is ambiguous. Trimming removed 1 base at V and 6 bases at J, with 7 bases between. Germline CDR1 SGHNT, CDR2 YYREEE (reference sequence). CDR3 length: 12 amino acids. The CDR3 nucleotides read TGTGCCAGCAGCTTGCCGGGGAATGGCTACACCTTC. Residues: CASSLPGNGYTF.

DNA for the CDR3: TGTGCCAGCACCCCCGACAGGCTCACCGGGGAGCTGTTTTTT. Translation: CASTPDRLTGELFF. The chain is built from TRBV27 and TRBJ2-2, with a weak D call TRBD1 (6 bases). The CDR3 extends over 14 amino acids. V was clipped by 7 bases and J by 4 bases, with 13 bases between them. Germline values: CDR1 MNHEY, CDR2 SMNVEV (reference sequence).

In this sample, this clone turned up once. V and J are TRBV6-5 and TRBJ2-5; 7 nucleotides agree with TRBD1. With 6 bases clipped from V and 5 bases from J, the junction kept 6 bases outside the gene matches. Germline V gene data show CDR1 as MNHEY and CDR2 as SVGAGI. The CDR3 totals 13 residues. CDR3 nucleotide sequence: TGTGCCAGCAGACCACAGGGGCGGGAGACCCAGTACTTC. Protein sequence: CASRPQGRETQYF.

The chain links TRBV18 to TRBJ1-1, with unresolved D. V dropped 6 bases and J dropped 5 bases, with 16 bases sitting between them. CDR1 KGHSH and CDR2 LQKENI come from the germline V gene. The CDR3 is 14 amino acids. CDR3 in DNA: TGTGCCAGCTCCCCCGGAGACTTTGGGACTGAAGCTTTCTTT. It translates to CASSPGDFGTEAFF.

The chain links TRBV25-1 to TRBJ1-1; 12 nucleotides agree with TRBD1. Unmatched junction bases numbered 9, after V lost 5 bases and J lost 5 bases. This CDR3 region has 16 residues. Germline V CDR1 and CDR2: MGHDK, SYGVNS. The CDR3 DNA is TGTGCCAGCAGTCCGGGGGACAGGGGGCTTAGGACTGAAGCTTTCTTT. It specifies CASSPGDRGLRTEAFF. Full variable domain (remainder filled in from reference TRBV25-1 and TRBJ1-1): EADIYQTPRYLVIGTGKKITLECSQTMGHDKMYWYQQDPGMELHLIHYSYGVNSTEKGDLSSESTVSRIRTEHFPLTLESARPSHTSQYLCASSPGDRGLRTEAFFGQGTRLTVV.

CDR3 DNA: TGCGCCAGCAGCTTGGGAGGAATCGGTTCAGATACGCAGTATTTT. Encoded protein: CASSLGGIGSDTQYF. This chain connects TRBV5-1 to TRBJ2-3; D is uncertain. The CDR3 consists of 15 residues. Germline V gene sequence: CDR1 SGHRS, CDR2 YFSETQ. Deletions cut 0 bases from V and 4 bases from J, with 12 bases between.

The CDR3 spells CASWGLDTGELFF. The CDR3 region has the DNA TGCGCCAGCTGGGGGCTTGACACCGGGGAGCTGTTTTTT. The chain employs TRBV5-1 and TRBJ2-2; possible D gene TRBD1, 6 bases. Germline CDR1 SGHRS, CDR2 YFSETQ. The CDR3 contains 13 residues. The ends were cut back, 7 bases at V and 3 bases at J, with 10 bases in the middle.

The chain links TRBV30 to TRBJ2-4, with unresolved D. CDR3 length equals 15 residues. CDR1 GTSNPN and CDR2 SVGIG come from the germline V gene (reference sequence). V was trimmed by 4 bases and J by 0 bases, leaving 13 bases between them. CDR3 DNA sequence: TGTGCCTGGAAACACAGAACACTAGCCAAAAACATTCAGTACTTC. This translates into CAWKHRTLAKNIQYF.

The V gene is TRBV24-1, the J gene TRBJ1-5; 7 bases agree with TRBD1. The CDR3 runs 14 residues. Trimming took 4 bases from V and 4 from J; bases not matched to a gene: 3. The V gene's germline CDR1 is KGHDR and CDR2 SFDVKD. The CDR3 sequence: CATSEGTVNQPQHF. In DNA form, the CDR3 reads TGTGCCACCAGTGAGGGGACAGTAAATCAGCCCCAGCATTTT.

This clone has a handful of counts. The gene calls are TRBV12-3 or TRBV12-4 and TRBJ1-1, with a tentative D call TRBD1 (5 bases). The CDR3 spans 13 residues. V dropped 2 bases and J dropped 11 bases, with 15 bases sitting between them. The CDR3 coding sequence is TGTGCCAGCAGTTTACCAGACAGCCCTGGGGCTTTCTTT. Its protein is CASSLPDSPGAFF.

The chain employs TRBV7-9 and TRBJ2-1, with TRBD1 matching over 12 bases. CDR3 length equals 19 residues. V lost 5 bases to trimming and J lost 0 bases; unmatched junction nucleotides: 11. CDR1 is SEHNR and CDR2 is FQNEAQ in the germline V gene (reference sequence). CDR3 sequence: CASSLGGTGGPSSYNEQFF. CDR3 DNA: TGTGCCAGCAGCCTAGGGGGGACAGGGGGCCCCAGCTCCTACAATGAGCAGTTCTTC.

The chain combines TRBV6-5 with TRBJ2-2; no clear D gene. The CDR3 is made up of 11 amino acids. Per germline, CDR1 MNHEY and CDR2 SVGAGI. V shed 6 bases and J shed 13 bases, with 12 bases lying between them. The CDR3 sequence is CASRTPSGLFF. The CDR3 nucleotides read TGTGCCAGCAGAACCCCGTCGGGGCTGTTTTTT.

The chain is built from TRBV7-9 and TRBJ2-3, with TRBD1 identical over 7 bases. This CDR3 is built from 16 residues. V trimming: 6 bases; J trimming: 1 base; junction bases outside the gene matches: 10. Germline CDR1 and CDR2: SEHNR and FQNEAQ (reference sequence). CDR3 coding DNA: TGTGCCAGCAGTCACCGGACAGGAAGGGGCACAGATACGCAGTATTTT. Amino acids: CASSHRTGRGTDTQYF.

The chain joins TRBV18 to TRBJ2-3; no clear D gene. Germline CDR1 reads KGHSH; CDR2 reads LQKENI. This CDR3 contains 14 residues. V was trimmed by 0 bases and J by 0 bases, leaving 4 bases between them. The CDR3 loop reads CASSPPTSTDTQYF. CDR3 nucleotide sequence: TGTGCCAGCTCACCACCGACCAGCACAGATACGCAGTATTTT.

The CDR3, as DNA: TGTGCCATCAGTGTACGAGGGACAAGTGGGGCCAACGTCCTGACTTTC. Amino acids: CAISVRGTSGANVLTF. The rearrangement joins TRBV10-3 to TRBJ2-6, with TRBD1 as a possible D gene (6 bases). Germline V gene sequence: CDR1 ENHRY, CDR2 SYGVKD. The CDR3 runs 16 residues. V lost 4 bases and J lost 3, with 13 bases in between.

The CDR3 region is CSARASGDSQFF. Written as DNA, the CDR3 is TGCAGCGCGCGAGCAAGCGGGGATTCGCAGTTCTTC. V is TRBV29-1 and J is TRBJ2-1; 7 bases line up with TRBD2. This CDR3 is 12 amino acids long. Germline lookup yields CDR1 SQVTM and CDR2 ANQGSEA. The V gene end was trimmed by 7 bases and the J gene end by 12 bases; junction bases not matched to a gene: 12.

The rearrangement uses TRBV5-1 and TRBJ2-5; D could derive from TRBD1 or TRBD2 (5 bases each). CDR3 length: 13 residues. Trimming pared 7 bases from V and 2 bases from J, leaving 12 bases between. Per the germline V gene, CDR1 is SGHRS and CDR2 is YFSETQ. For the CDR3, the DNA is TGCGCCAGCGTGGGGACCCCACAAGAGACCCAGTACTTC. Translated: CASVGTPQETQYF.

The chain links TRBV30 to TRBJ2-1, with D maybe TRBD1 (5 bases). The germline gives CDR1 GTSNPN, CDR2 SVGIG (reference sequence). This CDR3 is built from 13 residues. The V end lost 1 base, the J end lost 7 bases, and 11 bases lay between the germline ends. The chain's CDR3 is CAWSATYRNEQFF. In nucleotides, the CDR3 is TGTGCCTGGAGTGCGACATACAGGAATGAGCAGTTCTTC.

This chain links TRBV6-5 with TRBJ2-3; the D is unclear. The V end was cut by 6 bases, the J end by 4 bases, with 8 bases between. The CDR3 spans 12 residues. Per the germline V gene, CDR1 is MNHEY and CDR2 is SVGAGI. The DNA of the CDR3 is TGTGCCAGCAGCCGTCTTTCAGATACGCAGTATTTT. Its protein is CASSRLSDTQYF.

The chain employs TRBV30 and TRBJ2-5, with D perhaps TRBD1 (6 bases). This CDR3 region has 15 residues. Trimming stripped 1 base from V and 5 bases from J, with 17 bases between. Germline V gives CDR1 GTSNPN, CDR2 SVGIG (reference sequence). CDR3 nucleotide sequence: TGTGCCTGGAGTGAGGGGGTCCCCGGTAGGGAGACCCAGTACTTC. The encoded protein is CAWSEGVPGRETQYF.

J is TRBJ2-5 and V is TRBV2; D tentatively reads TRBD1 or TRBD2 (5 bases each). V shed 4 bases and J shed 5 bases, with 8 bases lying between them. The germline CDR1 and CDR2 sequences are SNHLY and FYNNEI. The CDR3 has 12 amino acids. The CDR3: CASSVGEETQYF. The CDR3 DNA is TGTGCCAGCAGTGTAGGGGAGGAGACCCAGTACTTC.

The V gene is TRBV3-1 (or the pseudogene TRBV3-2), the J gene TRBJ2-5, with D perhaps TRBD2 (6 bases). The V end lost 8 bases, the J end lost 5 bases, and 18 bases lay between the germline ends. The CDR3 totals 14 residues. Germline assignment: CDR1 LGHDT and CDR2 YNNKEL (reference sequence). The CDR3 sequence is CASETTSGRETQYF. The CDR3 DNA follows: TGTGCCAGCGAGACCACATCGGGGAGGGAGACCCAGTACTTC.

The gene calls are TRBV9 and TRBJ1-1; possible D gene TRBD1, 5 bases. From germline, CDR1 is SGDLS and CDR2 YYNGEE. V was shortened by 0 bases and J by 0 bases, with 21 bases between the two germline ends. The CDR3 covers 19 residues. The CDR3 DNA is TGTGCCAGCAGCGTAGGTGGCTCCGGTGGGGGACCCATGAACACTGAAGCTTTCTTT. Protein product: CASSVGGSGGGPMNTEAFF.

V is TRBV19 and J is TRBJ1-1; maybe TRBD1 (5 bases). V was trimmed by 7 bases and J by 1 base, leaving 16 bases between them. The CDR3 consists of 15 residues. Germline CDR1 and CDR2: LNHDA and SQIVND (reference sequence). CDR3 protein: CASNGAGRGNTEAFF. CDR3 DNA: TGTGCCAGTAACGGAGCAGGGAGAGGGAACACTGAAGCTTTCTTT.

The CDR3 sequence is CASSLEGVFADMNTEAFF. The DNA for the CDR3 is TGTGCCAGCAGCTTAGAAGGGGTTTTCGCGGACATGAACACTGAAGCTTTCTTT. The V gene is TRBV7-9, the J gene TRBJ1-1; D may be TRBD1 (5 bases). The V gene lost 1 base and the J gene lost 0 bases, with 18 bases spanning the gap. In germline, CDR1 is SEHNR, CDR2 FQNEAQ (reference sequence). The CDR3 totals 18 residues. Combining the CDR3 with reference TRBV7-9 and TRBJ1-1 gives the whole variable domain DTGVSQNPRHKITKRGQNVTFRCDPISEHNRLYWYRQTLGQGPEFLTYFQNEAQLEKSRLLSDRFSAERPKGSFSTLEIQRTEQGDSAMYLCASSLEGVFADMNTEAFFGQGTRLTVV.

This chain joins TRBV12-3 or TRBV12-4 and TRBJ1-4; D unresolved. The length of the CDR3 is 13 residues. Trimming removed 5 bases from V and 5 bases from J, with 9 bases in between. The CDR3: CASSPDPNEKLFF. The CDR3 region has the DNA TGTGCCAGCAGTCCGGACCCGAATGAAAAACTGTTTTTT.

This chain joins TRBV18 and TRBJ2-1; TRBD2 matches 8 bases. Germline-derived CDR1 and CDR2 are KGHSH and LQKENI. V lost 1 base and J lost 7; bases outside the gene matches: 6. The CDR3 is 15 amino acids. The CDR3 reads CASSPLIAGNNEQFF. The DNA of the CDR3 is TGTGCCAGCTCACCACTTATAGCGGGGAATAATGAGCAGTTCTTC.